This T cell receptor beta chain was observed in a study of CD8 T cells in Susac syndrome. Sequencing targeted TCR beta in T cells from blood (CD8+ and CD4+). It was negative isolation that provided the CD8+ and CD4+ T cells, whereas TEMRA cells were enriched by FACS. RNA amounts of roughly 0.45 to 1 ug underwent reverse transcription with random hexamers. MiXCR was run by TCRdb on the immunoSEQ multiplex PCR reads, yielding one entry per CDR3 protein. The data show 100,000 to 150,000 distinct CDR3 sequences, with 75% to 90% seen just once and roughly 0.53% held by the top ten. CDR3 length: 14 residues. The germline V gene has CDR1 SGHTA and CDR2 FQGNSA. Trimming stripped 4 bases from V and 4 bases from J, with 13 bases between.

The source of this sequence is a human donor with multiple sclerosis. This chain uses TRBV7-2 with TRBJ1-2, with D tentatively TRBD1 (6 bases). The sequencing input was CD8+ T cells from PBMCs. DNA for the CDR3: TGTGCCAGCAGCTCCCTGCGGGGGGCCTATGGCTACACCTTC. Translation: CASSSLRGAYGYTF.